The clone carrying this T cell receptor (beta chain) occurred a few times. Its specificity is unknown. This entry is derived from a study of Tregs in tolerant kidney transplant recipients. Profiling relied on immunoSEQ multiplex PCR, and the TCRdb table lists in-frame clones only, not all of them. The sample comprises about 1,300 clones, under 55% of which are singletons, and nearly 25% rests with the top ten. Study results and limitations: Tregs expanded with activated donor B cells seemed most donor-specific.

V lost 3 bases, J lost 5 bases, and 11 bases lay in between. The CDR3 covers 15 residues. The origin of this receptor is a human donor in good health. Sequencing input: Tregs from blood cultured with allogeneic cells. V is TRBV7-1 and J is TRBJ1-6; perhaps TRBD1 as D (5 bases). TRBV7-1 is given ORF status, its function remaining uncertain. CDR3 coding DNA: TGTGCCAGCAGCTCCCAGGGCGTGGATAATTCACCCCTCCACTTT. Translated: CASSSQGVDNSPLHF.